One sample yielded the 18 T cell receptor beta chains listed below, sequenced in a study of blood T cell repertoires in COVID-19. Clones were read by immunoSEQ multiplex PCR, and TCRdb kept only the in-frame ones, dropping some. Among roughly 290,000 clones, approximately 90% were seen once, and the ten largest hold around 0.88%. What was sequenced was peripheral blood. Receptor source: a man aged 25-40 years with acute or convalescent COVID-19.

The gene calls are TRBV6-2 or TRBV6-3 and TRBJ1-2; D uncertain. V was shortened by 6 bases and J by 8 bases, with 16 bases between the two germline ends. This CDR3 has 13 amino acids. Germline V CDR1 and CDR2: MNHEY, SVGEGT. In nucleotides, the CDR3 is TGTGCCAGCAGCCAACACGCCCGCGGGGGCTACACCTTC. Translation: CASSQHARGGYTF.

The chain carries TRBV18 and TRBJ1-6, with D possibly TRBD1 on 5 matching bases. V lost 5 bases and J lost 7, with 18 bases in between. In germline, CDR1 is KGHSH, CDR2 LQKENI. This CDR3 comprises 16 residues. CDR3 DNA: TGTGCCAGCTCATCCCATCACGCGGCAGGGAATTCACCCCTCCACTTT. Translation: CASSSHHAAGNSPLHF.

This chain joins TRBV28 and TRBJ2-7, with a tentative D call TRBD1 (5 bases). The CDR3 spans 15 residues. V lost 3 bases and J 3 bases, leaving 15 bases between the germline ends. Germline V gene sequence: CDR1 MDHEN, CDR2 SYDVKM. In DNA form, the CDR3 reads TGTGCCAGCAGTTTGAAACAGGCAATGAACTACGAGCAGTACTTC. Residues: CASSLKQAMNYEQYF.

This chain connects TRBV4-1 to TRBJ1-3; the D is unclear. CDR3 size: 13 residues. The V and J ends lost 0 bases and 4 bases respectively, with 4 bases between them. Germline CDR1 reads MGHRA; CDR2 reads YSYEKL. CDR3 in DNA: TGCGCCAGCAGCCAAGAACGGGGAAACACCATATATTTT. This sequence encodes CASSQERGNTIYF.

V is TRBV5-4 and J is TRBJ1-4, with TRBD1 identical over 12 bases. The CDR3 has 16 amino acids. Trimming took 4 bases from V and 5 from J; bases not matched to a gene: 6. The V gene's germline CDR1 is SGHNT and CDR2 YYREEE (reference sequence). The CDR3 spells CASSRDRGRVNEKLFF. In DNA, the CDR3 is TGTGCCAGCAGCCGGGACAGGGGGCGAGTCAATGAAAAACTGTTTTTT.

This chain uses TRBV19 with TRBJ2-1; 11 positions agree with TRBD2. Germline assignment: CDR1 LNHDA and CDR2 SQIVND (reference sequence). The trim removed 5 bases at V and 4 bases at J, leaving 4 bases unmatched. The CDR3 has 15 amino acids. The CDR3 region is CASSVAGGSYNEQFF. CDR3 in DNA: TGTGCCAGTAGTGTAGCGGGGGGGTCTTACAATGAGCAGTTCTTC.

The gene calls are TRBV9 and TRBJ1-2; D is unresolved. From germline, CDR1 is SGDLS and CDR2 YYNGEE. The V gene lost 4 bases and the J gene lost 5 bases, with 6 bases spanning the gap. The CDR3 is 11 residues long. The CDR3 sequence is CASSNRYGYTF. DNA for the CDR3: TGTGCCAGCAGCAACAGATATGGCTACACCTTC.

In this sample, this clone turned up once. The chain recombines TRBV18 with TRBJ2-3, with D possibly being TRBD2 (6 bases). V lost 6 bases, J lost 6 bases, and 16 bases lay in between. Germline CDR1 KGHSH, CDR2 LQKENI. CDR3 length equals 14 residues. The CDR3 nucleotides are TGTGCCAGCTCTCAAGGGACTTTCCCCGATACGCAGTATTTT. As protein: CASSQGTFPDTQYF.

This clone was counted only a few times. This chain links TRBV12-3 or TRBV12-4 with TRBJ1-5; 9 positions agree with TRBD1. Trimming cost V 6 bases and J 6 bases; bases outside gene matches: 3. The CDR3 consists of 13 residues. This CDR3 is CASRGTGFQPQHF. The DNA for the CDR3 is TGTGCCAGCAGGGGGACAGGGTTTCAGCCCCAGCATTTT.

V usage is TRBV5-1 and J usage is TRBJ1-1, with 7 bases fitting TRBD1. CDR1 SGHRS and CDR2 YFSETQ come from the germline V gene. Trimming cost V 4 bases and J 10 bases; bases outside gene matches: 10. The CDR3 extends over 13 amino acids. In DNA, the CDR3 is TGCGCCAGCAGCCCTGGACAGGCCGGCATAGCTTTCTTT. Protein sequence: CASSPGQAGIAFF.

This clone was recorded only once. The chain is built from TRBV10-3 and TRBJ1-5; weak D call: TRBD1 (5 bases). This CDR3 has 14 residues. Germline loops: CDR1 ENHRY, CDR2 SYGVKD. Trimming removed 2 bases at V and 2 bases at J, with 7 bases between. CDR3 in DNA: TGTGCCATCAGTGAGGGGGCGCGCAATCAGCCCCAGCATTTT. Translating it yields CAISEGARNQPQHF.

The V and J genes are TRBV2 and TRBJ1-6, with 9 bases matching TRBD1. Germline V CDR1 and CDR2: SNHLY, FYNNEI. Trimming removed 6 bases from V and 8 bases from J; junction bases left unmatched: 5. This CDR3 is 14 amino acids long. CDR3 protein: CASSPDRGYSPLHF. In nucleotides, the CDR3 is TGTGCCAGCAGCCCAGACAGGGGGTATTCACCCCTCCACTTT.

The chain has TRBV5-1 and TRBJ2-3, with TRBD2 matching 9 bases. V shed 5 bases and J 0 bases; nucleotides not matched to a gene: 10. The CDR3 length is 17 residues. CDR1 SGHRS and CDR2 YFSETQ come from the germline V gene. CDR3 sequence (DNA): TGCGCCAGCAGATCCTTTTCCGGGACTAGCAGCACAGATACGCAGTATTTT. It is translated as CASRSFSGTSSTDTQYF.

The chain is built from TRBV10-3 and TRBJ2-7; 10 bases map to TRBD1. The germline gives CDR1 ENHRY, CDR2 SYGVKD. The junction had 3 bases not matched to a gene; V was cut back by 6 bases and J by 4 bases. This CDR3 has 13 residues. CDR3 sequence reads: CAISGTGVYEQYF. DNA of the CDR3: TGTGCCATCAGCGGGACAGGGGTGTACGAGCAGTACTTC.

The genes are TRBV10-3 and TRBJ2-3, with D perhaps matching TRBD1 (6 bases). The CDR3 is 14 amino acids. Trimming removed 8 bases at V and 0 bases at J, with 12 bases between. Germline values: CDR1 ENHRY, CDR2 SYGVKD. The CDR3 spells CAISRDTSTDTQYF. The CDR3 DNA follows: TGTGCCATCTCCCGGGACACGAGCACAGATACGCAGTATTTT.

The chain has TRBV25-1 and TRBJ2-1; 11 bases are a match to TRBD2. Germline V CDR1 and CDR2: MGHDK, SYGVNS. The CDR3 is 15 amino acids. V lost 3 bases to trimming and J lost 7 bases; unmatched junction nucleotides: 5. The chain's CDR3 is CASSDRLAGLNEQFF. CDR3 DNA: TGTGCCAGCAGTGATCGACTAGCGGGATTGAATGAGCAGTTCTTC.

The J gene is TRBJ1-2, the V gene TRBV7-9; no clear D. This CDR3 is built from 14 residues. V was trimmed by 5 bases and J by 3 bases, leaving 13 bases between them. In germline, CDR1 is SEHNR, CDR2 FQNEAQ (reference sequence). This chain's CDR3 is CASSPNGFHYGYTF. As DNA, the CDR3 is TGTGCCAGCAGCCCAAACGGTTTTCACTATGGCTACACCTTC. The variable domain in full, completed from reference TRBV7-9 and TRBJ1-2, reads DTGVSQNPRHKITKRGQNVTFRCDPISEHNRLYWYRQTLGQGPEFLTYFQNEAQLEKSRLLSDRFSAERPKGSFSTLEIQRTEQGDSAMYLCASSPNGFHYGYTFGSGTRLTVV.

The J gene is TRBJ1-2, the V gene TRBV28, with D hard to call. Trimming removed 4 bases at V and 3 bases at J, with 12 bases between. The CDR3 totals 14 residues. Germline-derived CDR1 and CDR2 are MDHEN and SYDVKM. The CDR3 reads CASSSLPVDYGYTF. CDR3 in DNA: TGTGCCAGCAGTTCTCTCCCGGTAGACTATGGCTACACCTTC.